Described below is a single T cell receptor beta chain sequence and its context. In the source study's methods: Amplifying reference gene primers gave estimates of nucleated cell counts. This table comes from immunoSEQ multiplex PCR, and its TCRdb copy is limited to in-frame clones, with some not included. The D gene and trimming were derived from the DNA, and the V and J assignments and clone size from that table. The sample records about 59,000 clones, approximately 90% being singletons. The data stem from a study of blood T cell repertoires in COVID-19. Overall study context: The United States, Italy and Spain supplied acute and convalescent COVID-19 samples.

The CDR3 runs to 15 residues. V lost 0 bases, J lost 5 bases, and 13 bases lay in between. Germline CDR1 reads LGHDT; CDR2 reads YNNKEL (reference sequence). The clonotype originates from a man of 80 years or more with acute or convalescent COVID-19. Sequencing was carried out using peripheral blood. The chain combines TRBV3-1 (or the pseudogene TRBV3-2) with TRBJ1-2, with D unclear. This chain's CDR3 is CASSQDMSSGYGYTF. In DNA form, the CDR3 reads TGTGCCAGCAGCCAAGATATGTCTTCGGGGTATGGCTACACCTTC.